This T cell receptor beta chain came from a study of blood T cell repertoires in COVID-19. Study summary: Nucleic acid was either cDNA or gDNA, and it came from T cells, B-cell-depleted T cells, or PBMCs.

In germline, CDR1 is MDHEN, CDR2 SYDVKM. Trimming stripped 6 bases from V and 1 base from J, with 12 bases between. The CDR3 runs to 14 residues. Using immunoSEQ multiplex PCR, the repertoire was profiled, and TCRdb retains in-frame clones only, with some absent. The table records fewer than 200,000 clones, approximately 80% of them present only once. The chain uses TRBV28 and TRBJ1-1; the D is unclear. This sequence was found in a woman in her fifties or sixties who had recovered from COVID-19. The sequencing input was PBMCs or T cells enriched from blood (not recorded which). The DNA of the CDR3 is TGTGCCAGCAGCTGGTGGAGGGCGAACACTGAAGCTTTCTTT. Its translation: CASSWWRANTEAFF.